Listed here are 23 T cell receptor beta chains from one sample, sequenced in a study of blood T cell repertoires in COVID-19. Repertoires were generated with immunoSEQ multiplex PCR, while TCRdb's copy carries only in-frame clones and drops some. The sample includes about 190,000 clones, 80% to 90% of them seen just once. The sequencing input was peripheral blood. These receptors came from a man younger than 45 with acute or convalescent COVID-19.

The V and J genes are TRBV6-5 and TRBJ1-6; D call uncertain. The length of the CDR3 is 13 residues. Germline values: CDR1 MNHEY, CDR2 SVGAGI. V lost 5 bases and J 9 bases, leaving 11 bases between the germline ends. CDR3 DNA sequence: TGTGCCAGCAGTCCTCCCGGAGGTTCACCCCTCCACTTT. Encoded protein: CASSPPGGSPLHF.

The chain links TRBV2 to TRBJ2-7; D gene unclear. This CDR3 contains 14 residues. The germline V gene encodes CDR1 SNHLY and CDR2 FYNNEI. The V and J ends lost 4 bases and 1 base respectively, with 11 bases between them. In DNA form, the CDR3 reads TGTGCCAGCAGTGCACAACGGAGTTCCTACGAGCAGTACTTC. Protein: CASSAQRSSYEQYF.

CDR3 sequence reads: CASSQDGSSGNTIYF. As DNA, the CDR3 is TGTGCCAGCAGCCAAGACGGTAGCTCTGGAAACACCATATATTTT. V is TRBV14 and J is TRBJ1-3, with unresolved D. Per the germline V gene, CDR1 is SGHDN and CDR2 is FVKESK. Trimming removed 0 bases at V and 0 bases at J, with 6 bases between. This CDR3 has 15 amino acids.

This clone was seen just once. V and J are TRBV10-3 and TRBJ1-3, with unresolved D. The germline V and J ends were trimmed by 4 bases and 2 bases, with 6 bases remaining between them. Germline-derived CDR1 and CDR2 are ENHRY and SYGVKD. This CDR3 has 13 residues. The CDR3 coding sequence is TGTGCCATCAGTGTTGAGGCTGGAAACACCATATATTTT. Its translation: CAISVEAGNTIYF.

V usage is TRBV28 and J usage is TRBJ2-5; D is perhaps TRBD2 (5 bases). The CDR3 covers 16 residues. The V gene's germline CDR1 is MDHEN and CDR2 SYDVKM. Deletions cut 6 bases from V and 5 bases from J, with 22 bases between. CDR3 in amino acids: CASRTPGLHGEETQYF. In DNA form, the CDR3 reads TGTGCCAGCAGAACCCCCGGACTCCACGGGGAGGAGACCCAGTACTTC.

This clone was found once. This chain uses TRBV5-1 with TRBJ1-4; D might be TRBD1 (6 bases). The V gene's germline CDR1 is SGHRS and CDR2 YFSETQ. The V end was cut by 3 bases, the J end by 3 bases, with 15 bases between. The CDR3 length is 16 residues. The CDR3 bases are TGCGCCAGCAGCTCACAGGGATTCGCAGCTAATGAAAAACTGTTTTTT. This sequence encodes CASSSQGFAANEKLFF.

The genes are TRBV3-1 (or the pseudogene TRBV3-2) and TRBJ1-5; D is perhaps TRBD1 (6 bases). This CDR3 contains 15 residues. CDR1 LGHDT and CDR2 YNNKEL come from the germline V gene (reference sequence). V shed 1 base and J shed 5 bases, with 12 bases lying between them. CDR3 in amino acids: CASSQGGTLYQPQHF. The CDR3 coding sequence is TGTGCCAGCAGCCAAGGGGGGACATTGTATCAGCCCCAGCATTTT.

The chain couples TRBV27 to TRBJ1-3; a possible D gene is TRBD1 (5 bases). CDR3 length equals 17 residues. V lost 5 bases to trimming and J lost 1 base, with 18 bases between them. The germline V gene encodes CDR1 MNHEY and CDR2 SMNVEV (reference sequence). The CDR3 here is CASSPTGVRISGNTIYF. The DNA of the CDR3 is TGTGCCAGCAGTCCCACGGGGGTAAGGATTTCTGGAAACACCATATATTTT.

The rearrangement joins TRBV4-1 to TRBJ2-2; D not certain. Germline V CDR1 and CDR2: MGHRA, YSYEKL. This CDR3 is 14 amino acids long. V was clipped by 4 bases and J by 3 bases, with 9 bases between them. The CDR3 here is CASSPWADTGELFF. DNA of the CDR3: TGCGCCAGCAGCCCCTGGGCTGACACCGGGGAGCTGTTTTTT.

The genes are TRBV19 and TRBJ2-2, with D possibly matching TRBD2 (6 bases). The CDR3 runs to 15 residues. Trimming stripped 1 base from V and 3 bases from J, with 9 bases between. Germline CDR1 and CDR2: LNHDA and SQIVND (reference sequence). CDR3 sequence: CASSIVWGDTGELFF. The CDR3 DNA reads TGTGCCAGTAGTATAGTATGGGGGGACACCGGGGAGCTGTTTTTT.

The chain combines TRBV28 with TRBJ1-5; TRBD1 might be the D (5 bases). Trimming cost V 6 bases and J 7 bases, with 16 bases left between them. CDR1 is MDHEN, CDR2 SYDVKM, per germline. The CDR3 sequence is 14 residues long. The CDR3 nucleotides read TGTGCCAGCAGCCGGGGGACCTCGAGCCAGCCCCAGCATTTT. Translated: CASSRGTSSQPQHF.

The CDR3 DNA reads as TGTGCCAGCAGCCCCGGGGGGAGCAATCAGCCCCAGCATTTT. Translated: CASSPGGSNQPQHF. The rearrangement links TRBV6-5 to TRBJ1-5; TRBD1 might be the D (5 bases). Per germline, CDR1 MNHEY and CDR2 SVGAGI. This CDR3 contains 14 residues. The ends were cut back, 6 bases at V and 1 base at J, with 10 bases in the middle.

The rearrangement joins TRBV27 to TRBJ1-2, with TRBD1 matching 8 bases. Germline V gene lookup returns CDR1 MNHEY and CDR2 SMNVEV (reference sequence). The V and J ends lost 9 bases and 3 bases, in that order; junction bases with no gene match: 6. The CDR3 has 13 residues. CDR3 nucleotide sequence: TGTGCCAGAGAGACAGGGGAAGACTATGGCTACACCTTC. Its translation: CARETGEDYGYTF.

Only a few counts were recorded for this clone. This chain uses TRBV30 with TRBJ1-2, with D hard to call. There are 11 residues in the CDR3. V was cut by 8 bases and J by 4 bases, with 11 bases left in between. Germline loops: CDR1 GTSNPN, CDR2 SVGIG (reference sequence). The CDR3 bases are TGTGCCCTGGCACCCCTCTATGGCTACACCTTC. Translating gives CALAPLYGYTF.

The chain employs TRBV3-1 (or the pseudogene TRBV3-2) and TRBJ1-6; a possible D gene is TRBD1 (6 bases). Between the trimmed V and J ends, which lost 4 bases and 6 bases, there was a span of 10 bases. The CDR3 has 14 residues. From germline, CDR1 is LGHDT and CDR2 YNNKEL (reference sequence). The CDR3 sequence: CASSLGQTNSPLHF. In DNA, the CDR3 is TGTGCCAGCAGCCTCGGACAGACTAATTCACCCCTCCACTTT.

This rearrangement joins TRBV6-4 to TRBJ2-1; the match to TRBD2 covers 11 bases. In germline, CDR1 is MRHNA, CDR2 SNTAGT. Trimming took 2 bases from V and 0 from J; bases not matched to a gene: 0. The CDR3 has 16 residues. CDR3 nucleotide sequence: TGTGCCAGCAGTGACCTAGCGGGAGGCTCCTACAATGAGCAGTTCTTC. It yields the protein CASSDLAGGSYNEQFF.

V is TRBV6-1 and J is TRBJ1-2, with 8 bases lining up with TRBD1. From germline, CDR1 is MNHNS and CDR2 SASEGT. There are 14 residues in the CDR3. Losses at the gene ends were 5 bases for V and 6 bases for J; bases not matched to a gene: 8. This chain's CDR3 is CASSRTGSRHGYTF. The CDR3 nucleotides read TGTGCCAGCAGTAGGACAGGGAGCCGTCATGGCTACACCTTC.

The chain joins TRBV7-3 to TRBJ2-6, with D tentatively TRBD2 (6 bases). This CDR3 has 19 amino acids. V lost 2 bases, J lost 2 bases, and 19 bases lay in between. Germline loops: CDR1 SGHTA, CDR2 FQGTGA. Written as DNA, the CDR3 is TGTGCCAGCAGCTTAGCGGGCGGGTTGCGGGGAACTGGGGCCAACGTCCTGACTTTC. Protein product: CASSLAGGLRGTGANVLTF.

CDR3 bases: TGTGCCAGCAGGCTAAGCTTCCTAGCGGGGGTAGATGAGACCCAGTACTTC. This encodes CASRLSFLAGVDETQYF. V usage is TRBV28 and J usage is TRBJ2-5, with 10 bases fitting TRBD2. Trimming at V came to 6 bases and at J to 5 bases, leaving 15 bases not matched to a gene. The germline V gene encodes CDR1 MDHEN and CDR2 SYDVKM. The CDR3 consists of 17 residues. Full variable domain (remainder filled in from reference TRBV28 and TRBJ2-5): DVKVTQSSRYLVKRTGEKVFLECVQDMDHENMFWYRQDPGLGLRLIYFSYDVKMKEKGDIPEGYSVSREKKERFSLILESASTNQTSMYLCASRLSFLAGVDETQYFGPGTRLLVL.

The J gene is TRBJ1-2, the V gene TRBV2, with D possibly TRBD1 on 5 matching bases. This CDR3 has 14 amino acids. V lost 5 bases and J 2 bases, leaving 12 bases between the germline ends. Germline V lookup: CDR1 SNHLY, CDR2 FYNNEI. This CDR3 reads CASSSMTVNYGYTF. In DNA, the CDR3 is TGTGCCAGCAGTTCTATGACAGTGAACTATGGCTACACCTTC. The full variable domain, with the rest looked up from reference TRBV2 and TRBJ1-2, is EPEVTQTPSHQVTQMGQEVILRCVPISNHLYFYWYRQILGQKVEFLVSFYNNEISEKSEIFDDQFSVERPDGSNFTLKIRSTKLEDSAMYFCASSSMTVNYGYTFGSGTRLTVV.

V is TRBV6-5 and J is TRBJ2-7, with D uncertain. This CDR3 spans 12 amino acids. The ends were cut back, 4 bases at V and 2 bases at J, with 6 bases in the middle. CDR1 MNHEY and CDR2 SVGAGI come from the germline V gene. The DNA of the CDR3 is TGTGCCAGCAGTTCGCCGGCCTACGAGCAGTACTTC. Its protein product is CASSSPAYEQYF.

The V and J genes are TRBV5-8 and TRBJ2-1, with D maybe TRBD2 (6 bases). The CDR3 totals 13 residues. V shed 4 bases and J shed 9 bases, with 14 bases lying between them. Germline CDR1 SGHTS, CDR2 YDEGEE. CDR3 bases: TGTGCCAGCAGCCCGCGTCCGGAGGGTGAGCAGTTCTTC. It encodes CASSPRPEGEQFF.

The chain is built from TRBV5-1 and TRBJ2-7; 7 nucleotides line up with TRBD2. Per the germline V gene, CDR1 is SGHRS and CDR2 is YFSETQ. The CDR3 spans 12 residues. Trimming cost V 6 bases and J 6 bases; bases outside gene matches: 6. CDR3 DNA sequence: TGCGCCAGCACTCAGGGAGGGAGCGAGCAGTACTTC. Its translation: CASTQGGSEQYF.